Below are 17 T cell receptor beta chains sequenced from a single sample in a study of regulatory T cells in long-lasting Graves disease. Library construction for TCR beta used iRepertoire HTBI primers and Arm-PCR of CDR3 regions. TCRdb redid the calling of the multiplex PCR reads with MiXCR, one entry per CDR3 protein. The sample contains some 370,000 distinct CDR3 sequences, about 20% of which appear only once. Time point here: persistent/refractory GD, antithyroid drugs over 5 years with positive TRAb. Generation of the TCR library employed RNA extracted from PBMCs. The specimen was peripheral blood mononuclear cells (PBMCs), collected when the disease was refractory, from a patient treated with antithyroid drugs. The source is a female donor with Graves disease.

This clonotype has a count of ten or more. The V gene is TRBV29-1, the J gene TRBJ1-1; D not resolved. Germline V lookup: CDR1 SQVTM, CDR2 ANQGSEA. The CDR3 is 12 residues long. V lost 5 bases and J 0 bases, leaving 7 bases between the germline ends. The CDR3 sequence: CSVRTLNTEAFF. CDR3 nucleotide sequence: TGCAGCGTTCGGACTCTGAACACTGAAGCTTTCTTT.

This clonotype was counted ten times or more. The V call is TRBV15, the J call TRBJ2-2, with 10 positions matching TRBD2. The CDR3 totals 18 residues. Germline V lookup: CDR1 LNHNV, CDR2 YYDKDF (reference sequence). V was clipped by 0 bases and J by 8 bases; unmatched bases: 12. Written as DNA, the CDR3 is TGTGCCACCAGCAGAGAGCTCGGAGCGGGAGGGAGAAAAGGGGAGCTGTTTTTT. It yields the protein CATSRELGAGGRKGELFF.

This clonotype occurred many times. The rearrangement links TRBV7-2 to TRBJ1-2, with D unresolved. The CDR3 covers 16 residues. Germline CDR1 is SGHTA and CDR2 is FQGNSA. Deletions cut 6 bases from V and 4 bases from J, with 21 bases between. The chain's CDR3 is CASRTTTLGRAYGYTF. CDR3 coding DNA: TGTGCCAGCAGAACTACAACTCTAGGACGGGCCTATGGCTACACCTTC.

The chain has TRBV14 and TRBJ2-5, with D tentatively TRBD2 (6 bases). The germline V gene encodes CDR1 SGHDN and CDR2 FVKESK. V was shortened by 4 bases and J by 4 bases, with 10 bases between the two germline ends. This CDR3 spans 13 amino acids. The CDR3 DNA reads TGTGCCAGCAGCCGAGCCGGGGGAGAGACCCAGTACTTC. This sequence encodes CASSRAGGETQYF.

On this clonotype: A much more abundant neighbour one base away suggests this may be a read error. The gene calls are TRBV6-2 or TRBV6-3 and TRBJ2-5; 7 bases agree with TRBD1. J lost 4 bases, V lost 0 bases, and 5 bases had no gene match. CDR1 and CDR2 from the germline V gene are MNHEY and SVGEGT. The CDR3 spans 15 residues. The CDR3 sequence: CASSYSTGVGETQYF. For the CDR3, the DNA is TGTGCCAGCAGTTACTCAACAGGGGTCGGAGAGACCCAGTACTTC.

This chain joins TRBV20-1 and TRBJ2-4; tentatively, D is TRBD2 (7 bases). The CDR3 has 14 amino acids. V was cut by 4 bases and J by 8 bases, with 18 bases left in between. Per the germline V gene, CDR1 is DFQATT and CDR2 is SNEGSKA (reference sequence). CDR3 sequence: CSATWGGGMDIQYF. Written as DNA, the CDR3 is TGCAGTGCTACTTGGGGGGGGGGCATGGACATTCAGTACTTC.

In this sample, this clonotype turned up a few times. This sequence joins TRBV30 and TRBJ1-1, with D possibly TRBD1 on 5 matching bases. This CDR3 contains 13 residues. With 3 bases removed from V and 1 base from J, the gap between germline ends came to 9 bases. Germline V gene sequence: CDR1 GTSNPN, CDR2 SVGIG (reference sequence). CDR3 sequence (DNA): TGTGCCTGGAGGCGGGACTCGAACACTGAAGCTTTCTTT. It specifies CAWRRDSNTEAFF.

This clonotype has a count of ten or more. This CDR3 reads CSVDTGLDGTQYF. The DNA of the CDR3 is TGCAGCGTGGATACAGGGCTGGATGGGACCCAGTACTTC. J is TRBJ2-5 and V is TRBV29-1; D perhaps matches TRBD1 (6 bases). Germline V gene data show CDR1 as SQVTM and CDR2 as ANQGSEA. V lost 6 bases and J 7 bases, leaving 18 bases between the germline ends. The CDR3 loop spans 13 amino acids.

This rearrangement joins TRBV20-1 to TRBJ2-7, with 8 bases identical to TRBD2. The CDR3 is made up of 14 amino acids. Germline V CDR1 and CDR2: DFQATT, SNEGSKA (reference sequence). V shed 3 bases, J shed 3 bases, and the junction held 7 bases outside the gene matches. In nucleotides, the CDR3 is TGCAGTGCTAGTGCCGGGGGGGTGGGCTACGAGCAGTACTTC. Translated, it gives CSASAGGVGYEQYF.

This rearrangement joins TRBV12-3 or TRBV12-4 to TRBJ2-5; TRBD2 aligns across 8 bases. The CDR3 extends over 13 amino acids. After removal of 3 bases from V and 5 bases from J, the junction contained 2 bases not matched to a gene. The CDR3 DNA reads as TGTGCCAGCAGTTTTAGCGGGGTCGAGACCCAGTACTTC. Translating it yields CASSFSGVETQYF.

Turning to this clonotype: A much larger clone lies a single base off, so this may be a read error. V gene TRBV28 combines with J gene TRBJ2-2; 7 bases fit TRBD2. CDR3 length: 15 amino acids. The germline V gene encodes CDR1 MDHEN and CDR2 SYDVKM. The trim removed 6 bases at V and 4 bases at J, leaving 8 bases unmatched. CDR3 protein: CASREAGMSTGELFF. CDR3 DNA: TGTGCCAGCAGGGAAGCGGGAATGAGCACCGGGGAGCTGTTTTTT.

The chain carries TRBV12-3 or TRBV12-4 and TRBJ2-2; D possibly corresponds to TRBD1 (6 bases). V was cut by 8 bases and J by 4 bases, with 23 bases left in between. The CDR3 has 17 amino acids. The CDR3 DNA is TGTGCCAGCGGATTCCCGGGACAATTCGACCTCACCGGGGAGCTGTTTTTT. Protein: CASGFPGQFDLTGELFF.

This clonotype was counted once. Since a much larger clone is just one base distant, this may be a read error. The chain uses TRBV11-2 and TRBJ2-7; unclear D gene. Germline loops: CDR1 SGHAT, CDR2 FQNNGV. The CDR3 covers 13 residues. The ends were cut back, 6 bases at V and 6 bases at J, with 15 bases in the middle. DNA of the CDR3: TGTGCCAGCAGAGACGCCTGGGCTTGCGAGCAGTACTTC. Translating gives CASRDAWACEQYF.

The rearrangement uses TRBV19 and TRBJ1-5; no reliable D call. Germline CDR1 and CDR2: LNHDA and SQIVND (reference sequence). This CDR3 is 15 amino acids long. V shed 4 bases and J shed 0 bases, with 10 bases lying between them. The DNA for the CDR3 is TGTGCCAGTAGTAAGGATGATTATAGCAATCAGCCCCAGCATTTT. It translates to CASSKDDYSNQPQHF.

The chain couples TRBV28 to TRBJ2-7, with 9 bases lining up with TRBD2. Germline lookup yields CDR1 MDHEN and CDR2 SYDVKM. J lost 0 bases, V lost 5 bases, and 5 bases had no gene match. The CDR3 has 15 residues. The CDR3 is CASSRLAASSYEQYF. The CDR3 DNA reads as TGTGCCAGCAGTCGACTAGCGGCAAGCTCCTACGAGCAGTACTTC.

This clonotype was counted ten times or more. The CDR3 spells CASSLIGVNEKLFF. As DNA, the CDR3 is TGTGCCAGCAGTTTAATCGGAGTTAATGAAAAACTGTTTTTT. The chain recombines TRBV28 with TRBJ1-4, with D hard to call. Germline V lookup: CDR1 MDHEN, CDR2 SYDVKM. CDR3 length equals 14 residues. V lost 2 bases, J lost 4 bases, and 8 bases lay in between. Based on the CDR3 plus reference TRBV28 and TRBJ1-4, the full variable domain is DVKVTQSSRYLVKRTGEKVFLECVQDMDHENMFWYRQDPGLGLRLIYFSYDVKMKEKGDIPEGYSVSREKKERFSLILESASTNQTSMYLCASSLIGVNEKLFFGSGTQLSVL.

A note on this clonotype: This may come from a read error, since a much larger clone is one base off. Without the conserved terminal phenylalanine or tryptophan, this CDR3 likely stems from a read error. The V call is TRBV10-2, the J call TRBJ1-2; the D is unclear. Per the germline V gene, CDR1 is WSHSY and CDR2 is SAAADI. V lost 3 bases, J lost 8 bases, and 7 bases lay in between. The CDR3 runs 11 residues. For the CDR3, the DNA is TGCGCCAGCAGTGAAGGCGGAGGCTACACCCTC. Translation gives CASSEGGGYTL.